Below are 13 T cell receptor beta chains sequenced from a single sample in a study of blood T cell repertoires in COVID-19. Profiling relied on immunoSEQ multiplex PCR, and the TCRdb table lists in-frame clones only, not all of them. The sample holds some 93,000 clones, around 86% seen once. The specimen was peripheral blood. The origin of the receptors is a man aged 45-60 years with acute or convalescent COVID-19.

This clone was seen a handful of times. V and J are TRBV4-1 and TRBJ1-3; TRBD1 aligns across 7 bases. J gave up 0 bases and V 1 base, and 6 bases lay outside the gene matches. Germline V CDR1 and CDR2: MGHRA, YSYEKL. The length of the CDR3 is 17 residues. The CDR3 DNA follows: TGCGCCAGCAGCCAAGCGAACAGGGGCTACTCTGGAAACACCATATATTTT. Residues: CASSQANRGYSGNTIYF.

The chain is built from TRBV7-2 and TRBJ2-7; 13 bases agree with TRBD2. There are 16 residues in the CDR3. V was pared by 1 base and J by 5 bases, with 5 bases of the junction left unmatched. CDR1 is SGHTA and CDR2 is FQGNSA in the germline V gene. The CDR3 loop is CASSLVELAGGNEQYF. In DNA form, the CDR3 reads TGTGCCAGCAGCTTAGTAGAACTAGCGGGAGGGAACGAGCAGTACTTC.

This rearrangement joins TRBV6-4 to TRBJ1-2; the D gene is possibly TRBD1 (5 bases). CDR3 length: 16 residues. V lost 0 bases and J 0 bases, leaving 11 bases between the germline ends. Germline V gene sequence: CDR1 MRHNA, CDR2 SNTAGT. CDR3 region: CASSDSRWGPNYGYTF. The CDR3 DNA sequence: TGTGCCAGCAGTGACTCGAGGTGGGGCCCTAACTATGGCTACACCTTC.

V gene TRBV6-4 combines with J gene TRBJ1-4, with 8 bases aligning to TRBD1. The CDR3 spans 18 residues. V was clipped by 6 bases and J by 4 bases; unmatched bases: 16. Germline CDR1 reads MRHNA; CDR2 reads SNTAGT. DNA for the CDR3: TGTGCCAGCAGGGCTCAAAACGGGACAGGTCGGTTTAATGAAAAACTGTTTTTT. Encoded protein: CASRAQNGTGRFNEKLFF.

V gene TRBV29-1 combines with J gene TRBJ1-2; 10 nucleotides agree with TRBD1. Germline values: CDR1 SQVTM, CDR2 ANQGSEA. J was trimmed by 2 bases and V by 3 bases; bases with no gene match: 0. The CDR3 sequence is 13 residues long. This CDR3 is CSVEGQGNYGYTF. The CDR3 nucleotides are TGCAGCGTTGAGGGACAGGGGAACTATGGCTACACCTTC.

This chain links TRBV19 with TRBJ2-3; 8 bases match TRBD2. There are 15 residues in the CDR3. The V gene's germline CDR1 is LNHDA and CDR2 SQIVND (reference sequence). J gave up 0 bases and V 6 bases, and 5 bases lay outside the gene matches. The CDR3 reads CASSRLAPSTDTQYF. For the CDR3, the DNA is TGTGCCAGTAGCCGACTAGCGCCTAGCACAGATACGCAGTATTTT.

The rearrangement links TRBV4-2 to TRBJ2-5; 12 bases line up with TRBD2. This CDR3 is 20 amino acids long. The V gene's germline CDR1 is LGHNA and CDR2 YNFKEQ. The ends lost 0 bases at V and 0 bases at J; junction bases unmatched: 11. The CDR3 region has the DNA TGTGCCAGCAGCCAAGACCCTCTAGCGGGAGGGTCACTGTACCAAGAGACCCAGTACTTC. Translation gives CASSQDPLAGGSLYQETQYF.

The V gene is TRBV30, the J gene TRBJ2-7; weak D call: TRBD1 (6 bases). Per germline, CDR1 GTSNPN and CDR2 SVGIG (reference sequence). The germline V and J ends were trimmed by 2 bases and 3 bases, with 11 bases remaining between them. The length of the CDR3 is 13 residues. The CDR3 loop is CAWSSDSLYEQYF. CDR3 nucleotides: TGTGCCTGGAGTTCGGACAGTCTCTACGAGCAGTACTTC.

In its sample, this clone was seen once. The chain couples TRBV27 to TRBJ2-7, with D tentatively TRBD1 (5 bases). Trimming took off 0 bases at V and 0 bases at J, with 12 bases between the two ends. This CDR3 region has 16 residues. Looked up from germline, CDR1 is MNHEY and CDR2 is SMNVEV (reference sequence). CDR3 protein: CASSLSARTNSYEQYF. The DNA of the CDR3 is TGTGCCAGCAGTTTATCCGCACGGACAAACTCCTACGAGCAGTACTTC.

This sequence joins TRBV18 and TRBJ2-1; TRBD1 agrees at 8 bases. From germline, CDR1 is KGHSH and CDR2 LQKENI. J was trimmed by 6 bases and V by 1 base; bases with no gene match: 2. The length of the CDR3 is 14 residues. CDR3 protein: CASSPRQGPNEQFF. DNA for the CDR3: TGTGCCAGCTCACCACGACAGGGGCCCAATGAGCAGTTCTTC.

This clone was detected only a few times. The V gene is TRBV19, the J gene TRBJ1-2, with 11 bases matching TRBD1. The junction had 13 bases not matched to a gene; V was cut back by 2 bases and J by 2 bases. This CDR3 has 19 residues. The germline V gene encodes CDR1 LNHDA and CDR2 SQIVND (reference sequence). CDR3 in amino acids: CASSIPGTGGVGRNYGYTF. The DNA for the CDR3 is TGTGCCAGTAGTATACCCGGGACAGGGGGAGTGGGCAGGAACTATGGCTACACCTTC.

The chain has TRBV4-1 and TRBJ1-2; 10 bases align to TRBD1. Germline values: CDR1 MGHRA, CDR2 YSYEKL. V lost 3 bases, J lost 4 bases, and 11 bases stayed unmatched. The CDR3 is made up of 17 amino acids. In DNA form, the CDR3 reads TGCGCCAGCAGCCAGGGCCTATCAGGGACAGGGGTCTATGGCTACACCTTC. Translated: CASSQGLSGTGVYGYTF.

V is TRBV6-5 and J is TRBJ1-6; 9 bases align to TRBD1. The V gene's germline CDR1 is MNHEY and CDR2 SVGAGI. The CDR3 spans 16 residues. After removal of 2 bases from V and 9 bases from J, the junction contained 8 bases not matched to a gene. This CDR3 reads CASSYPSGQGSSPLHF. The CDR3 coding sequence is TGTGCCAGCAGTTACCCCTCGGGACAGGGAAGTTCACCCCTCCACTTT.